This T cell receptor (beta chain) originates from a study of blood T cell repertoires in COVID-19. Study at large: Samples taken during acute and convalescent COVID-19 were collected in the United States, Italy and Spain. From T cells, B-cell-depleted T cells, or PBMCs came the material, which was cDNA or gDNA.

The CDR3 sequence is 14 residues long. Trimming shortened V by 5 bases and J by 4 bases, and 14 bases separated the two germline ends. CDR1 is SGHTA and CDR2 is FQGNSA in the germline V gene. Original methodology: Estimates of nucleated cell counts were drawn from the amplification of reference gene primers. TCRdb keeps only in-frame clones here, not all; method: immunoSEQ multiplex PCR. V and J calls and clone size come straight from that table; D and trimming were deduced from the DNA. This sample has 150,000 or so clones; almost 85% occur once, and the top ten carry about 16%. The chain uses TRBV7-2 and TRBJ1-2; possible D gene TRBD1, 6 bases. The sequence was collected from a human donor with acute or convalescent COVID-19. The donor label of this sample is uncertain. The sample consisted of peripheral blood. The CDR3 sequence: CASSPGPGVYGYTF. DNA of the CDR3: TGTGCCAGCAGCCCGGGACCAGGGGTCTATGGCTACACCTTC.